This T cell receptor beta chain emerged from a study of CD4 T cells in relation to SARS-CoV-2 and coronaviruses. As for the study in general: PBMCs were cultured with antigen for over 8 days before TCR beta sequencing.

Generated by immunoSEQ multiplex PCR, the TCRdb table keeps only in-frame clones and is missing some. The sample includes about 23,000 clones, about four fifths seen only once; the top ten take approximately 15%. V lost 8 bases, J lost 0 bases, and 10 bases lay in between. The CDR3 is 13 amino acids. The V gene's germline CDR1 is MNHNS and CDR2 SASEGT. Unexposed donor CD4+ T cells date from 2011-2018, before the COVID-19 pandemic. The cells were cultured for about 10 days before CD4+ T cells were isolated. This clone was picked up a small number of times. Its antigen remains unknown. The sequenced material came from CD4+ T cells from PBMCs, cultured in vitro. The genes are TRBV6-1 and TRBJ1-1; TRBD1 is a possible D gene (6 bases). The receptor comes from a human donor in good health. The CDR3 spells CASPRQVNTEAFF. The CDR3 region has the DNA TGTGCCAGCCCCCGACAGGTGAACACTGAAGCTTTCTTT.